This T cell receptor (beta chain) is drawn from a study of blood T cell repertoires in COVID-19 (dated by TCRdb to the early 2020s). In terms of the full investigation: Samples from collaborators originated in the United States, Italy and Spain and spanned both the acute and convalescent phases of COVID-19. The material from the prospective study consisted of cDNA or gDNA derived from T cells, B-cell-depleted T cells, or PBMCs. The dataset comprised deeply sampled blood TCRbeta repertoires from subjects exposed to, actively infected with, or recovered from COVID-19. The repertoires were released in a freely available public database intended as a resource for research on the immune response to SARS-CoV-2. Samples were obtained from the ongoing ImmuneRACE study (first 160 participants) and from roughly 1,300 subjects provided by 6 global collaborators. A de-identified subject ID, COVID-19 status, age in years and sex were almost always included in the sample metadata. HLA class I and class II types, where available, came from metadata supplied by the sample provider rather than from assay-based typing. Study-wide findings and limitations: How much clinical and demographic metadata was included differed by source and by participant, and the metadata was provided uncurated.

With regard to this clone: Its antigen is not yet known. Qualities for individual bases were not recorded, and no much larger clone is one base off.

TCRbeta CDR3 regions were amplified from genomic DNA using the immunoSEQ Assay, a bias-controlled multiplex PCR. The published analysis was carried out like this. The number of nucleated cells in each sample was estimated by amplification of reference gene primers within the assay. To quantify the absolute abundance of each unique TCRbeta CDR3 rearrangement, sequence reads were collapsed and filtered. For each sample, productive Simpson clonality was calculated as the square root of Simpson's diversity index across productive rearrangements. In TCRdb, the immuneACCESS table is reduced to in-frame sequences with V and J assigned. These tables do not hold every clone; where another copy was compared, an unresolved V gene accounts for under half, and the others remain unexplained. V, J and clone size are those of that table, while D and trimming were read from the DNA. The sample table shows about 140,000 clones, and approximately 81% are seen once. The top ten clonotypes cover 5% to 7% of the sample.

The CDR3 starts with the cysteine, ends with the phenylalanine, and has 14 residues. The entry retains the CDR3 DNA only, 42 bases that are in frame from base 1. Reading the germline V gene gives CDR1 SQVTM and CDR2 ANQGSEA. In the prospective study, participants were about 18 to 100 years old, resided in about two dozen geographic areas of the United States, and were enrolled through a virtual design. To assign participants to cohorts, the prospective study relied on clinical history that participants themselves reported in a screening survey and a study questionnaire. Mobile phlebotomists in the prospective study collected whole blood, serum and a nasopharyngeal or oropharyngeal swab from every participant. Additional blood draws and questionnaires over an approximately two-month period could optionally be provided by prospective study participants. Before DNA extraction, prospective study blood samples were shipped either frozen or at room temperature.

The sequenced sample consisted of PBMCs or T cells enriched from blood (not recorded which). The TCR comes from a man aged 35-49 years with acute COVID-19. The chain uses TRBV29-1 and TRBJ2-3, and TRBD1 matches 7 of the central bases. This receptor has the CDR3 CSTGVGRFTDTQYF. The nucleotide sequence is TGCAGTACAGGGGTTGGCCGTTTCACAGATACGCAGTATTTT.